One and the same sample provided the 27 T cell receptor beta chains below, sequenced in a study of T cell repertoires in cytomegalovirus infection. TCRdb re-analysed the reads in MiXCR, keeping a single row per CDR3 protein. The sample shows approximately 750,000 distinct CDR3 sequences, less than 40% of them seen only once. The sequencing sample was made of PBMCs. The source is a human donor in good health (CMV status not recorded). Some clones in this sample may be carry-over from other donors' samples.

This clonotype was seen more than once but under ten times. The chain has TRBV19 and TRBJ1-5; D is uncertain. Germline V gene sequence: CDR1 LNHDA, CDR2 SQIVND (reference sequence). CDR3 length equals 15 residues. V was trimmed by 2 bases and J by 2 bases, leaving 10 bases between them. CDR3 in amino acids: CASSINPEGNQPQHF. For the CDR3, the DNA is TGTGCCAGTAGTATAAACCCCGAGGGCAATCAGCCCCAGCATTTT.

This chain connects TRBV29-1 to TRBJ1-5; TRBD1 matches 9 bases. This CDR3 is built from 14 residues. Germline V gene data show CDR1 as SQVTM and CDR2 as ANQGSEA. Trimming at V came to 4 bases and at J to 5 bases, leaving 6 bases not matched to a gene. CDR3 in amino acids: CSVATGGRDQPQHF. The CDR3 DNA is TGCAGCGTTGCTACAGGGGGCAGGGATCAGCCCCAGCATTTT.

The rearrangement uses TRBV19 and TRBJ2-1, with TRBD1 identical over 10 bases. Germline V gives CDR1 LNHDA, CDR2 SQIVND (reference sequence). V lost 2 bases to trimming and J lost 5 bases; unmatched junction nucleotides: 3. CDR3 size: 15 residues. CDR3 region: CASSITGQGHNEQFF. CDR3 nucleotides: TGTGCCAGTAGTATAACGGGACAGGGGCACAATGAGCAGTTCTTC.

The chain couples TRBV20-1 to TRBJ1-3; 8 bases align to TRBD1. The CDR3 runs to 14 residues. With 3 bases clipped from V and 3 bases from J, the junction kept 4 bases outside the gene matches. CDR1 is DFQATT, CDR2 SNEGSKA, per germline (reference sequence). The CDR3 loop is CSASFGTGGNTIYF. In DNA, the CDR3 is TGCAGTGCTAGTTTCGGGACAGGTGGAAACACCATATATTTT.

The V and J genes are TRBV25-1 and TRBJ2-1, with D tentatively TRBD1 or TRBD2 (6 bases each). Per the germline V gene, CDR1 is MGHDK and CDR2 is SYGVNS. V shed 8 bases and J shed 7 bases, with 15 bases lying between them. The CDR3 consists of 13 residues. The CDR3: CASSKGGRNEQFF. CDR3 DNA sequence: TGTGCCAGCTCAAAAGGGGGGAGGAATGAGCAGTTCTTC.

Ten or more counts support this clonotype. This chain uses TRBV27 with TRBJ1-1; D gene unclear. The germline gives CDR1 MNHEY, CDR2 SMNVEV (reference sequence). The CDR3 sequence is 13 residues long. Trimming took off 6 bases at V and 0 bases at J, with 8 bases between the two ends. The CDR3 nucleotides read TGTGCCAGCAGCTTACTATTGAACACTGAAGCTTTCTTT. Protein: CASSLLLNTEAFF.

This chain connects TRBV29-1 to TRBJ1-4; tentatively, D is TRBD1 (6 bases). Looked up from germline, CDR1 is SQVTM and CDR2 is ANQGSEA. The V and J ends lost 7 bases and 10 bases respectively, with 34 bases between them. There are 18 residues in the CDR3. The CDR3 reads CSAQGLWGDGDGDGKLFF. CDR3 nucleotide sequence: TGCAGCGCGCAGGGGCTATGGGGGGATGGCGATGGCGATGGAAAACTGTTTTTT.

The chain combines TRBV24-1 with TRBJ1-5; D is undetermined. Germline CDR1 and CDR2: KGHDR and SFDVKD. The CDR3 is made up of 13 amino acids. The V end was cut by 6 bases, the J end by 4 bases, with 9 bases between. In DNA form, the CDR3 reads TGTGCCACCAGTAGGGTTGGGAATCAGCCCCAGCATTTT. Encoded protein: CATSRVGNQPQHF.

This clonotype was seen only once. The junction differs from germline at one of its ends, possibly a read error. This chain connects TRBV11-2 to TRBJ1-1; D gene unclear. CDR1 is SGHAT, CDR2 FQNNGV, per germline. The CDR3 extends over 13 amino acids. The CDR3 sequence: CASNLGPGTEAFF. The CDR3 bases are TGTGCCAGCAACTTAGGGCCGGGGACTGAAGCTTTCTTT.

This clonotype appeared a few times. V and J are TRBV7-3 and TRBJ1-1; D unresolved. The germline V gene has CDR1 SGHTA and CDR2 FQGTGA. Trimming pared 5 bases from V and 7 bases from J, leaving 11 bases between. This CDR3 region has 12 residues. CDR3 residues: CASSPHRVEAFF. The CDR3 DNA is TGTGCCAGCAGCCCTCACAGAGTTGAAGCTTTCTTT.

V usage is TRBV19 and J usage is TRBJ2-2; 11 bases line up with TRBD2. The CDR3 length is 16 residues. The germline V gene encodes CDR1 LNHDA and CDR2 SQIVND (reference sequence). Trimming at V came to 3 bases and at J to 2 bases, leaving 2 bases not matched to a gene. DNA of the CDR3: TGTGCCAGTAGTATGCTAGCGGGAGGAAACACCGGGGAGCTGTTTTTT. Translating it yields CASSMLAGGNTGELFF.

The chain recombines TRBV20-1 with TRBJ1-1; D is undetermined. This CDR3 contains 13 residues. CDR1 DFQATT and CDR2 SNEGSKA come from the germline V gene (reference sequence). Trimming stripped 3 bases from V and 4 bases from J, with 12 bases between. CDR3 sequence: CSARADLATEAFF. CDR3 nucleotides: TGCAGTGCTAGGGCTGACCTGGCCACTGAAGCTTTCTTT.

The rearrangement joins TRBV10-3 to TRBJ1-1, with TRBD1 identical over 7 bases. V was pared by 7 bases and J by 2 bases, with 4 bases of the junction left unmatched. Germline-derived CDR1 and CDR2 are ENHRY and SYGVKD. The CDR3 loop spans 13 amino acids. Here the CDR3 reads CAINPGGNTEAFF. In nucleotides, the CDR3 is TGTGCCATCAACCCAGGGGGTAACACTGAAGCTTTCTTT.

The chain joins TRBV28 to TRBJ1-5; no clear D. The CDR3 runs 14 residues. V lost 1 base, J lost 7 bases, and 11 bases lay in between. Looked up from germline, CDR1 is MDHEN and CDR2 is SYDVKM. CDR3 coding DNA: TGTGCCAGCAGTTTATCAGGCGCCACCCAGCCCCAGCATTTT. Its translation is CASSLSGATQPQHF. Full variable domain (outside the CDR3, taken from reference TRBV28 and TRBJ1-5): DVKVTQSSRYLVKRTGEKVFLECVQDMDHENMFWYRQDPGLGLRLIYFSYDVKMKEKGDIPEGYSVSREKKERFSLILESASTNQTSMYLCASSLSGATQPQHFGDGTRLSIL.

This clonotype was seen more than once but under ten times. This sequence joins TRBV24-1 and TRBJ2-5; tentative D call: TRBD2 (6 bases). The CDR3 is 15 amino acids. V was clipped by 3 bases and J by 5 bases, with 15 bases between them. Germline assignment: CDR1 KGHDR and CDR2 SFDVKD. The CDR3 DNA follows: TGTGCCACCAGTGATCCCCCCGGCGGGGCGGAGACCCAGTACTTC. The encoded protein is CATSDPPGGAETQYF.

The chain recombines TRBV7-2 with TRBJ2-3; TRBD2 matches at 8 bases. This CDR3 is built from 14 residues. Germline CDR1 SGHTA, CDR2 FQGNSA. J was trimmed by 7 bases and V by 4 bases; bases with no gene match: 7. CDR3 bases: TGTGCCAGCAGCTCTCGGGGGGGCCAATATACGCAGTATTTT. It yields the protein CASSSRGGQYTQYF.

The chain employs TRBV24-1 and TRBJ2-1; TRBD1 matches 7 bases. The J segment lost 2 bases and the V segment lost 7 bases, leaving 7 bases of the junction unmatched. The CDR3 spans 15 residues. The germline V gene encodes CDR1 KGHDR and CDR2 SFDVKD. The CDR3 DNA reads TGTGCCACCAGATCCGGGACAGATGCCTACAATGAGCAGTTCTTC. Its protein product is CATRSGTDAYNEQFF.

This clonotype was observed a few times. This chain links TRBV7-8 with TRBJ2-2, with 10 bases aligning to TRBD2. J gave up 6 bases and V 2 bases, and 9 bases lay outside the gene matches. Germline CDR1 SGHVS, CDR2 FQNEAQ. This CDR3 comprises 17 residues. The CDR3 DNA reads TGTGCCAGCAGCTTACCTCCCACTAGCGGGGTCGCCGGGGAGCTGTTTTTT. Protein product: CASSLPPTSGVAGELFF.

The J gene is TRBJ1-2, the V gene TRBV27; 10 bases agree with TRBD1. Germline V gives CDR1 MNHEY, CDR2 SMNVEV (reference sequence). The CDR3 loop spans 15 amino acids. V lost 5 bases, J lost 8 bases, and 11 bases stayed unmatched. CDR3 in DNA: TGTGCCAGCAGTATTCCGGGACAGGGGATTAGAGGCTACACCTTC. The encoded protein is CASSIPGQGIRGYTF.

The rearrangement uses TRBV6-5 and TRBJ2-1, with a weak D call TRBD1 (6 bases). Germline assignment: CDR1 MNHEY and CDR2 SVGAGI. V was cut by 6 bases and J by 1 base, with 13 bases left in between. The CDR3 length is 15 residues. CDR3 nucleotide sequence: TGTGCCAGCAGCTCCGACAGGAGGTCCTACAATGAGCAGTTCTTC. Translation gives CASSSDRRSYNEQFF.

At least ten counts were recorded for this clonotype. The rearrangement links TRBV12-3 or TRBV12-4 to TRBJ1-1, with TRBD1 as a possible D gene (6 bases). The CDR3 has 14 amino acids. Trimming pared 5 bases from V and 0 bases from J, leaving 10 bases between. The CDR3 sequence is CASSHRAVNTEAFF. The CDR3, as DNA: TGTGCCAGCAGTCACAGGGCCGTGAACACTGAAGCTTTCTTT.

In its sample, this clonotype was seen a few times. DNA for the CDR3: TGCAGCGTTCCTGCTACCCGGTCCTATGGCTACACCTTC. Protein: CSVPATRSYGYTF. The rearrangement links TRBV29-1 to TRBJ1-2; unclear D gene. The CDR3 has 13 residues. V lost 5 bases to trimming and J lost 4 bases, with 14 bases between them. The germline V gene encodes CDR1 SQVTM and CDR2 ANQGSEA.

This clonotype was observed many times. The chain recombines TRBV7-3 with TRBJ1-2; D unclear. The germline V gene has CDR1 SGHTA and CDR2 FQGTGA. The V gene lost 3 bases and the J gene lost 7 bases, with 12 bases spanning the gap. There are 13 residues in the CDR3. The CDR3 DNA follows: TGTGCCAGCAGCTTGGGGAGGGCGAGTGGCTACACCTTC. It yields the protein CASSLGRASGYTF.

This clonotype has more than one count but fewer than ten. The chain has TRBV20-1 and TRBJ1-6; D may be TRBD1 (6 bases). The CDR3 consists of 15 residues. The V end lost 6 bases, the J end lost 2 bases, and 14 bases lay between the germline ends. Germline V gives CDR1 DFQATT, CDR2 SNEGSKA (reference sequence). The chain's CDR3 is CSAQQGATYNSPLHF. CDR3 bases: TGCAGTGCACAACAGGGAGCTACCTATAATTCACCCCTCCACTTT.

This clonotype was seen more than once but under ten times. This chain uses TRBV2 with TRBJ1-2, with a possible D match to TRBD1 (5 bases). Germline V gene sequence: CDR1 SNHLY, CDR2 FYNNEI. The CDR3 has 12 residues. V lost 8 bases and J 5 bases, leaving 12 bases between the germline ends. The CDR3 protein is CASQGDAYGYTF. DNA of the CDR3: TGTGCCAGCCAGGGCGATGCGTATGGCTACACCTTC.

The chain carries TRBV4-1 and TRBJ2-7; TRBD1 agrees at 9 bases. CDR3 length equals 16 residues. The germline CDR1 and CDR2 sequences are MGHRA and YSYEKL. The ends lost 0 bases at V and 4 bases at J; junction bases unmatched: 7. CDR3 amino acids: CASSQDPRTGEYEQYF. DNA for the CDR3: TGCGCCAGCAGCCAAGATCCCCGGACAGGGGAATACGAGCAGTACTTC.

The chain is built from TRBV12-3 or TRBV12-4 and TRBJ1-2, with D possibly TRBD1 on 6 matching bases. Trimming took off 5 bases at V and 0 bases at J, with 10 bases between the two ends. This CDR3 has 14 amino acids. The CDR3 region is CASSRTVTNYGYTF. The CDR3 DNA reads TGTGCCAGCAGTCGGACAGTTACTAACTATGGCTACACCTTC.